This TCR beta chain derives from a study of post-analysis software for immune sequencing data (dated by TCRdb to between 2014 and 2017). General notes on the study: Disease courses on record covered relapsing-remitting, secondary progressive and progressive-relapsing multiple sclerosis, though some patients had no subtype annotation. Patient repertoires were compared against roughly 12 previously published healthy control repertoires from donors aged about 6 to 28 years. A subset of samples was prepared in parallel using single-end sample barcoding, then pooled and co-amplified after Illumina adapter ligation.

Findings and caveats that apply to the study as a whole: Significantly lower normalized Chao1 diversity was found in multiple sclerosis patients than in controls, suggesting substantial peripheral T-cell clonal expansion. Direct clustering with F measure showed strong co-clustering of samples prepared in the same batch, prompting a batch-effect correction. The control group was slightly older than the multiple sclerosis patient group.

The receptor library was made with PCR. Sequencer: Illumina HiSeq 2500. Unique molecular identifiers were incorporated into TCR beta cDNA libraries to reduce PCR and sequencing biases. About 500,000 cDNA molecules were obtained per 1 to 10 million input T cells, so each molecule approximated one T cell. The patient libraries were prepared and sequenced with the same protocol used for the earlier healthy control dataset. Samples belonging to the same batch were prepared together, multiplexed and sequenced on a shared HiSeq lane. Per the original workflow: MIGEC handled the raw barcoded reads, throwing out single-read molecular identifier groups before consensus assembly and CDR3 extraction. Clonotype tables were post-analysed with VDJtools, normalizing diversity by down-sampling all datasets to the smallest sample size. Repertoire overlap clustering matched CDR3 amino acid but not nucleotide sequences to correct batch-related cross-sample contamination. TCRdb applied fastp at Q25 and MiXCR to the public reads, then kept only in-frame beta chains. Each record represents a unique CDR3 protein, reported with the most common genes and DNA among its rows. These V and J calls are TCRdb output, not the study's own analysis. This sample is represented by 400,000 to 500,000 distinct CDR3 sequences; 30% to 40% of them were singletons. The top ten constitute around 8% of the sample.

This clonotype came up a few times. Which antigen it targets is not known. No base qualities exist here, and no much larger clone lies one base off it. To demonstrate the VDJtools post-analysis software, TCR beta repertoires were profiled from the peripheral blood of more than 10 young patients with multiple sclerosis. The multiple sclerosis patients were children and adolescents between roughly 6 and 16 years of age. The sequence came from a girl aged 2-10 years with multiple sclerosis. Source material: blood.

The CDR3 reads CASSFQPSGNQETQYF. The nucleotide sequence reads TGTGCCAGCAGTTTTCAGCCTAGCGGAAACCAAGAGACCCAGTACTTC. This chain joins TRBV27 to TRBJ2-5; 7 of the junction bases match TRBD2. Trimming takes 3 bases off V and 0 bases off J; junction bases not matched to a gene: 7. The germline V gene (reference sequence) sets CDR1 to MNHEY and CDR2 to SMNVEV. Including cysteine and phenylalanine, the CDR3 has 16 amino acids. Just the 48-base CDR3 DNA is kept, in frame starting at base 1.